This T cell receptor (beta chain) is drawn from a study of PD-1 blockade in classical Hodgkin lymphoma. Time point noted: cycle 4 day 1 (C4D1), after 5 to 7 weeks of nivolumab. Relapse was seen in all patients after autologous stem cell transplantation, and brentuximab vedotin exposure was variable. Study results and limitations: Exclusion removed patients who began nivolumab under 1 year after ASCT.

On this clone: Its cognate antigen is unknown.

Germline V gene data show CDR1 as SGHTS and CDR2 as YDEGEE. V gave up 9 bases and J gave up 2 bases, with 17 bases separating them. The CDR3 runs 14 residues. Measured with immunoSEQ multiplex PCR; TCRdb has only the in-frame clones, and not every one. The data show about 90,000 clones, with about nine tenths seen just once and 2.5% to 3.5% held by the top ten. The chain recombines TRBV5-8 with TRBJ1-2; the D gene is possibly TRBD1 (6 bases). This TCR was recovered from a human donor with classical Hodgkin lymphoma. This material consisted of peripheral blood mononuclear cells (PBMCs), taken before the fourth cycle of nivolumab. Written as DNA, the CDR3 is TGTGCCAACCTACCACCGGGGGCAAACTATGGCTACACCTTC. It specifies CANLPPGANYGYTF. Filled out from reference TRBV5-8 and TRBJ1-2, the complete variable domain reads EAGVTQSPTHLIKTRGQQATLRCSPISGHTSVYWYQQALGLGLQFLLWYDEGEERNRGNFPPRFSGRQFPNYSSELNVNALELEDSALYLCANLPPGANYGYTFGSGTRLTVV.